This T cell receptor (beta chain) appears in the sequencing data of a study of tumor-infiltrating lymphocytes in primary liver carcinoma. In addition to blood RNA drawn from unsorted whole blood, germline DNA was extracted. This clonotype was counted ten times or more. The template, roughly 0.45 ug total RNA, yielded TCR beta cDNA made with a constant-region primer. Researchers made the TCR beta libraries by running three nested multiplex PCR rounds with slightly modified ARM-PCR. The two initial PCR rounds, nine to eleven cycles each, used TRBV1-TRBV30 forward and C-beta reverse primers. One entry per CDR3 protein results from TCRdb running MiXCR on the multiplex PCR reads. The sample lists over 250,000 distinct CDR3 sequences; 50% to 75% were seen once. The CDR3 is 15 residues long. The V end was cut by 5 bases, the J end by 0 bases, with 11 bases between. Germline loops: CDR1 SGHAT, CDR2 FQNNGV.

Source material: peripheral blood. The receptor was isolated from a young woman with primary liver carcinoma and hepatitis B virus infection. The chain uses TRBV11-2 and TRBJ2-1; D not resolved. The CDR3 nucleotides read TGTGCCAGCAGCCCGTCGTTCTCCTCCTACAATGAGCAGTTCTTC. Translation: CASSPSFSSYNEQFF.